The rows below give T cell receptor beta chains drawn from one sample of a study of regulatory T cells in long-lasting Graves disease. One entry per CDR3 protein, called by TCRdb with MiXCR from the multiplex PCR reads. The data show fewer than 400,000 distinct CDR3 sequences, around a fifth seen once. The material sequenced was peripheral blood mononuclear cells (PBMCs), taken when the disease was refractory, from a patient treated with antithyroid drugs. The source is a female donor with Graves disease. CDR3s include the opening cysteine and the closing phenylalanine or tryptophan. Fields, in order: clone size, V gene, D gene, J gene, CDR3 protein, CDR3 DNA. The D gene is left open where the match is weak. Expanded clones get a size class; other rows say once, few or many, or leave the size out.

many	TRBV11-2	NA	TRBJ2-7	CASSPGVAGYEQYF	TGTGCCAGCAGCCCCGGGGTTGCGGGCTACGAGCAGTACTTC
few	TRBV19	NA	TRBJ2-7	CASSMTEELGEQYF	TGTGCCAGTAGTATGACAGAGGAACTGGGGGAGCAGTACTTC
NA	TRBV11-3	NA	TRBJ1-5	CASSLNRDQPQHF	TGTGCCAGCAGCTTGAACAGGGACCAGCCCCAGCATTTT
NA	TRBV28	NA	TRBJ2-3	CASSSRLRWGTDTQYF	TGTGCCAGCAGTTCTCGACTGAGATGGGGCACAGATACGCAGTATTTT
NA	TRBV7-9	TRBD1	TRBJ1-2	CASSGGTGANYGYTF	TGTGCCAGCAGCGGTGGGACAGGGGCCAACTATGGCTACACCTTC
NA	TRBV28	TRBD1	TRBJ1-1	CASSLLGTGGRNTEAFF	TGTGCCAGCAGTTTATTAGGGACAGGGGGCCGGAACACTGAAGCTTTCTTT
many	TRBV6-1	NA	TRBJ2-7	CASSETGTLREQYF	TGTGCCAGCAGCGAAACCGGGACTCTCCGCGAGCAGTACTTC
NA	TRBV6-1	NA	TRBJ1-2	CASRTSGTNYGYTF	TGTGCCAGCAGGACCTCCGGGACGAACTATGGCTACACCTTC
many	TRBV30	TRBD2	TRBJ2-7	CAWSVGAGDEQYF	TGTGCCTGGAGTGTTGGAGCGGGGGACGAGCAGTACTTC
NA	TRBV19	TRBD1	TRBJ1-4	CASSKQQGLSEKLFF	TGTGCCAGTAGTAAACAACAGGGGTTAAGTGAAAAACTGTTTTTT
many	TRBV29-1	NA	TRBJ1-1	CSVELRALNTEAFF	TGCAGCGTTGAACTCAGGGCTTTGAACACTGAAGCTTTCTTT
many	TRBV6-5	TRBD1	TRBJ2-7	CASSYGTGRTYEQYF	TGTGCCAGCAGTTACGGGACAGGGAGGACCTACGAGCAGTACTTC
many	TRBV11-2	TRBD2	TRBJ2-2	CASSFSGSRTGELFF	TGTGCCAGCAGCTTCAGCGGGAGCCGTACCGGGGAGCTGTTTTTT
many	TRBV29-1	NA	TRBJ2-7	CSVEDWAGSGLSYEQYF	TGCAGCGTTGAAGATTGGGCCGGGAGCGGCCTTTCCTACGAGCAGTACTTC
many	TRBV7-2	NA	TRBJ2-7	CASSLGVSGPYEQYF	TGTGCCAGCAGCTTAGGAGTTAGCGGCCCCTACGAGCAGTACTTC
many	TRBV18	TRBD1	TRBJ1-2	CASSSYGTGFGYTF	TGTGCCAGCTCATCATACGGGACAGGGTTTGGCTACACCTTC
NA	TRBV19	NA	TRBJ1-5	CASSMDGGVNQPQHF	TGTGCCAGTAGTATGGACGGGGGGGTGAATCAGCCCCAGCATTTT
NA	TRBV18	TRBD1	TRBJ1-2	CASSPAVRGGLYGYTF	TGTGCCAGCTCACCCGCCGTCAGAGGGGGCCTCTATGGCTACACCTTC
few	TRBV20-1	TRBD1	TRBJ2-2	CSAGDRADTGELFF	TGCAGTGCTGGGGACAGGGCAGATACCGGGGAGCTGTTTTTT
NA	TRBV5-1	TRBD2	TRBJ2-5	CASRRSGRPQETQYF	TGCGCCAGCAGACGTAGCGGGAGGCCCCAAGAGACCCAGTACTTC
many	TRBV12-3/TRBV12-4	NA	TRBJ1-1	CASSSSGGSTEAFF	TGTGCCAGCAGTTCGTCCGGGGGGAGCACTGAAGCTTTCTTT
many	TRBV27	NA	TRBJ1-5	CASSFSRGHQPQHF	TGTGCCAGCAGTTTCTCAAGGGGCCATCAGCCCCAGCATTTT
few	TRBV25-1	NA	TRBJ2-7	CASFYLAQRLYEQYF	TGTGCCAGCTTTTACCTTGCCCAGCGGCTTTACGAGCAGTACTTC
NA	TRBV28	TRBD1	TRBJ2-7	CASSIGTGGSSEQYF	TGTGCCAGCTCAATTGGGACAGGGGGCTCGTCCGAGCAGTACTTC
many	TRBV3-1	TRBD1	TRBJ1-5	CASSSDRNQPQHF	TGTGCCAGCAGCTCGGACAGGAATCAGCCCCAGCATTTT
NA	TRBV19	TRBD1	TRBJ1-1	CASSIYRGWSTEAFF	TGTGCCAGTAGTATCTACAGGGGGTGGAGTACTGAAGCTTTCTTT
NA	TRBV6-4	TRBD2	TRBJ2-7	CASRLPPSGNDKQYF	TGTGCCAGCCGCCTCCCCCCCAGCGGGAATGATAAGCAGTACTTC
many	TRBV7-3	NA	TRBJ2-5	CASSPAGRAGQETQYF	TGTGCCAGCAGCCCGGCGGGTAGGGCGGGCCAAGAGACCCAGTACTTC
NA	TRBV3-1	NA	TRBJ2-7	CASSQDTGSYEQYF	TGTGCCAGCAGCCAAGATACTGGCTCCTACGAGCAGTACTTC
few	TRBV29-1	NA	TRBJ1-2	CSVDRGDYGYTF	TGCAGCGTTGACAGGGGCGACTATGGCTACACCTTC
NA	TRBV9	TRBD2	TRBJ2-3	CASSAGTSGGWGTDTQYF	TGTGCCAGCAGCGCCGGGACTAGCGGGGGATGGGGCACAGATACGCAGTATTTT
few	TRBV30	NA	TRBJ1-3	CAWILTGNTIYF	TGTGCCTGGATCCTGACTGGAAACACCATATATTTT
many	TRBV7-2	NA	TRBJ1-5	CASSFNTDQPQHF	TGTGCCAGCAGCTTTAACACGGATCAGCCCCAGCATTTT
NA	TRBV28	TRBD2	TRBJ2-1	CASSLWDFSGSQYNEQFF	TGTGCCAGCAGTTTATGGGATTTTAGCGGGAGCCAATACAATGAGCAGTTCTTC
few	TRBV7-8	TRBD1	TRBJ2-5	CASSGGGTGSLQETQYF	TGTGCCAGCAGCGGGGGGGGGACAGGGAGCCTACAAGAGACCCAGTACTTC
many	TRBV12-3/TRBV12-4	TRBD2	TRBJ2-5	CASSLEAGGQETQYF	TGTGCCAGCAGTTTAGAGGCGGGAGGGCAGGAGACCCAGTACTTC
many	TRBV15	NA	TRBJ2-7	CATSLDFEYEQYF	TGTGCCACCAGCCTTGACTTCGAATACGAGCAGTACTTC
many	TRBV6-2/TRBV6-3	NA	TRBJ1-5	CASSPTSQPQHF	TGTGCCAGCAGTCCTACTAGTCAGCCCCAGCATTTT
few	TRBV9	NA	TRBJ2-5	CASSVGTGHETQYF	TGTGCCAGCAGCGTGGGAACGGGACACGAGACCCAGTACTTC
NA	TRBV7-9	TRBD1	TRBJ1-6	CASRSLGQGAFHNSPLHF	TGTGCCAGCAGGTCCCTAGGGCAGGGGGCCTTTCATAATTCACCCCTCCACTTT
many	TRBV10-3	NA	TRBJ2-5	CAISLGPRETQYF	TGTGCCATCAGTTTGGGCCCCAGGGAGACCCAGTACTTC
many	TRBV12-3/TRBV12-4	TRBD1	TRBJ1-2	CASSPRQGEIGYTF	TGTGCCAGCAGTCCTCGACAGGGTGAGATCGGCTACACCTTC
many	TRBV20-1	NA	TRBJ1-2	CSASNLGEGYTF	TGCAGTGCTAGTAATCTTGGGGAGGGCTACACCTTC
NA	TRBV11-2	TRBD2	TRBJ2-1	CASSPGAGGRLHNEQFF	TGTGCCAGCAGCCCTGGAGCGGGGGGCCGACTCCACAATGAGCAGTTCTTC
many	TRBV3-1	NA	TRBJ1-2	CASSQVQGESGYTF	TGTGCCAGCAGCCAGGTGCAGGGTGAGAGTGGCTACACCTTC
many	TRBV11-3	TRBD1	TRBJ1-1	CASSPEIQGMDTEAFF	TGTGCCAGCAGCCCAGAAATACAGGGGATGGACACTGAAGCTTTCTTT
many	TRBV3-1	NA	TRBJ1-1	CASIGQYTEAFF	TGTGCCAGCATCGGACAGTACACTGAAGCTTTCTTT
NA	TRBV19	TRBD1	TRBJ2-2	CAIDVRDRGPRTGELFF	TGTGCCATCGATGTGAGGGACAGGGGGCCGAGAACCGGGGAGCTGTTTTTT
many	TRBV2	TRBD2	TRBJ2-7	CASSDGGRDSYEQYF	TGTGCCAGCAGTGATGGCGGGAGGGATTCCTACGAGCAGTACTTC
many	TRBV5-6	NA	TRBJ1-2	CASSPWPGDYGYTF	TGTGCCAGCAGCCCGTGGCCCGGGGACTATGGCTACACCTTC
many	TRBV3-1	TRBD1	TRBJ1-5	CASSQTGDQPQHF	TGTGCCAGCAGCCAGACAGGGGATCAGCCCCAGCATTTT
NA	TRBV12-3/TRBV12-4	NA	TRBJ2-1	CASSLWDVYNEQFF	TGTGCCAGCAGTTTGTGGGACGTCTACAATGAGCAGTTCTTC
NA	TRBV19	TRBD1	TRBJ1-1	CASIAGQEVGTEAFF	TGTGCCAGTATAGCCGGACAGGAAGTAGGCACTGAAGCTTTCTTT
many	TRBV10-3	TRBD1	TRBJ2-3	CAISESRGQGDTQYF	TGTGCCATCAGTGAGAGTAGGGGGCAGGGAGATACGCAGTATTTT
many	TRBV20-1	NA	TRBJ2-7	CSARDGQSSYEQYF	TGCAGTGCTAGAGATGGCCAGTCTTCCTACGAGCAGTACTTC